The source of this T cell receptor (beta chain) is a study of T cell repertoires in ileal Crohn's disease. Time point meaning: proximal margin of the surgical specimen (macroscopically non-inflamed). This clone was seen a few times. Trimming removed 1 base at V and 2 bases at J, with 12 bases between. Germline lookup yields CDR1 MGHRA and CDR2 YSYEKL. There are 15 residues in the CDR3. The assay was immunoSEQ multiplex PCR, and TCRdb's table has in-frame clones only and misses some. The sample records some 1,800 clones, nearly 90% being singletons. The V gene is TRBV4-1, the J gene TRBJ2-7; D may be TRBD1 (5 bases). The receptor's source is an adult with Crohn's disease. The sample comprised ileal tissue. CDR3 nucleotide sequence: TGCGCCAGCAGCCAAGCCCAACAGGTGACCTACGAGCAGTACTTC. Protein sequence: CASSQAQQVTYEQYF.